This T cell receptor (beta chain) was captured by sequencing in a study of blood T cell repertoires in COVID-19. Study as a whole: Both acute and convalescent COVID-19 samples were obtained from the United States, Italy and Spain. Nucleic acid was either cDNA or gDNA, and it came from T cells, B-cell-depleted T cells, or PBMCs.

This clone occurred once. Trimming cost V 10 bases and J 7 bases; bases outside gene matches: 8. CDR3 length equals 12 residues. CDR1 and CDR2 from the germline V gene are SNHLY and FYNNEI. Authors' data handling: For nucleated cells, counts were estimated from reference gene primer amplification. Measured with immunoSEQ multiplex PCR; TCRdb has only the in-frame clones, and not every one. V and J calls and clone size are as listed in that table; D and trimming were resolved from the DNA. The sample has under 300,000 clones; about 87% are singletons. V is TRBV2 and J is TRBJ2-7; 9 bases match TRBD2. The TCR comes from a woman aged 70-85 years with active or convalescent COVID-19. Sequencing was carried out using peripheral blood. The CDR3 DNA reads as TGTGCCATAACGCGGGGGGGTCGGGAGCAGTACTTC. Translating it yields CAITRGGREQYF.